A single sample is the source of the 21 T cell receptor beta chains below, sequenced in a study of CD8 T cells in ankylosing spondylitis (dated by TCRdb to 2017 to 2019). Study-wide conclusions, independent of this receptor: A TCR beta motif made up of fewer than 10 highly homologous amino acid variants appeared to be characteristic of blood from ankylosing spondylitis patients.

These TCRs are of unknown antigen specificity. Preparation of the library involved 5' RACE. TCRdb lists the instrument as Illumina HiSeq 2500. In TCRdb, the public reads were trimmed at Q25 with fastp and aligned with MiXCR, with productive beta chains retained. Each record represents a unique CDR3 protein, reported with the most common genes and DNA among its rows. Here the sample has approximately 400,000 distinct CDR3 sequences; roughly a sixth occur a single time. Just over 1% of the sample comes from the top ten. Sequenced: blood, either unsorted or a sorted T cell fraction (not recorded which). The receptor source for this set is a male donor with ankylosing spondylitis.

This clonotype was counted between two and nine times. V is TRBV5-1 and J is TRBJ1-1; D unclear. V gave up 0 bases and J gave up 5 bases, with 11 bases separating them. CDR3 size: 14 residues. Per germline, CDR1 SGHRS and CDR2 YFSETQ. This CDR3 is CASSLGGDLTEAFF. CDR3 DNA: TGCGCCAGCAGCTTGGGCGGGGATCTGACTGAAGCTTTCTTT.

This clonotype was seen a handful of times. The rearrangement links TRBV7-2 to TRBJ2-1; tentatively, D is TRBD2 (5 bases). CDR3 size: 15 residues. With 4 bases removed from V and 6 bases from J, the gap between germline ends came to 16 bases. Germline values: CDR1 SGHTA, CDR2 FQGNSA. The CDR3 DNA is TGTGCCAGCAGCTCCGGGATCGTTATGGGCAATGAGCAGTTCTTC. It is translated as CASSSGIVMGNEQFF.

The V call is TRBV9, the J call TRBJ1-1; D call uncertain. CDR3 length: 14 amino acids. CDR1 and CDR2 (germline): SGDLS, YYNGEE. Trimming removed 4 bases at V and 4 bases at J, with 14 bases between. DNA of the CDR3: TGTGCCAGCAGCCCACAGCCGATAAGCACTGAAGCTTTCTTT. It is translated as CASSPQPISTEAFF.

The CDR3 loop is CASSHSTGGDAFF. The CDR3 coding sequence is TGTGCCAGCAGCCATTCGACAGGGGGAGATGCTTTCTTT. J is TRBJ1-1 and V is TRBV3-1; 9 nucleotides agree with TRBD1. The germline V gene has CDR1 LGHDT and CDR2 YNNKEL (reference sequence). The CDR3 is 13 residues long. With V trimmed by 3 bases and J by 11 bases, 7 bases remained unmatched. The variable domain in full, completed from reference TRBV3-1 and TRBJ1-1, reads DTAVSQTPKYLVTQMGNDKSIKCEQNLGHDTMYWYKQDSKKFLKIMFSYNNKELIINETVPNRFSPKSPDKAHLNLHINSLELGDSAVYFCASSHSTGGDAFFGQGTRLTVV.

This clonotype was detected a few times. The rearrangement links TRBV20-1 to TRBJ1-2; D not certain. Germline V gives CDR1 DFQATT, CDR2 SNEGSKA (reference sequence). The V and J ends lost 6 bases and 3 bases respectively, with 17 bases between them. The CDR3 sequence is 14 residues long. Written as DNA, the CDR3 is TGCAGTGCCCGCGTTCAGTTCCAGGACTATGGCTACACCTTC. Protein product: CSARVQFQDYGYTF.

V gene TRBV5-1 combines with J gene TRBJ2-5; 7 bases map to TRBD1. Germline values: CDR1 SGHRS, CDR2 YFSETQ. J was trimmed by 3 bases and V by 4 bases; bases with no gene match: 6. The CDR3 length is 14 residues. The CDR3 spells CASSLQGTEETQYF. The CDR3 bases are TGCGCCAGCAGCCTACAGGGGACCGAAGAGACCCAGTACTTC.

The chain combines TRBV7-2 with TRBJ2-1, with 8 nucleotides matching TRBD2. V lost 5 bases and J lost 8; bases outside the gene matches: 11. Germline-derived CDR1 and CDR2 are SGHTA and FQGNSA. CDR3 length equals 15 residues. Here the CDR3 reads CASSPLAGRIDEQFF. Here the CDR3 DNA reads TGTGCCAGCAGCCCCCTAGCGGGTCGAATCGATGAGCAGTTCTTC.

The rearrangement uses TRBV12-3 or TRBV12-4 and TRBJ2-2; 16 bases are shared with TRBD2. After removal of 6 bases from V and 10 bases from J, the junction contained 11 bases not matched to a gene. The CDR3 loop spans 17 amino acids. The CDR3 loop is CASRPGTSGGAIEELFF. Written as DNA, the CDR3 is TGTGCCAGCAGGCCCGGGACTAGCGGGGGGGCCATCGAGGAGCTGTTTTTT.

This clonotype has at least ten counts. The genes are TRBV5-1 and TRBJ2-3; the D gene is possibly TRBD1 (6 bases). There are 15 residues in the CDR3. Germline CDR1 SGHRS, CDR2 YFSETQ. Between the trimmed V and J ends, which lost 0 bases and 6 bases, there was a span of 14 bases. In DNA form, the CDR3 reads TGCGCCAGCAGCTTGGGGGGACAAACTTCGGATACGCAGTATTTT. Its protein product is CASSLGGQTSDTQYF.

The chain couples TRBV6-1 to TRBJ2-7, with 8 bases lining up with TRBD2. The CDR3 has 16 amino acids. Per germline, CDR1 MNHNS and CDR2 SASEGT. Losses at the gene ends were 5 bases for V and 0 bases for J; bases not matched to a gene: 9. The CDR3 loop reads CASSTRLAGSSYEQYF. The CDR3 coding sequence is TGTGCCAGCAGTACCCGCTTAGCGGGAAGCTCCTACGAGCAGTACTTC.

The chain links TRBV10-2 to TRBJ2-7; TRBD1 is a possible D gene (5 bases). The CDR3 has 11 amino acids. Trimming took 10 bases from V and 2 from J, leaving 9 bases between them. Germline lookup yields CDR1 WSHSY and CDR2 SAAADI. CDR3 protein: CATRAPYEQYF. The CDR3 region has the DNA TGCGCCACCAGGGCCCCCTACGAGCAGTACTTC.

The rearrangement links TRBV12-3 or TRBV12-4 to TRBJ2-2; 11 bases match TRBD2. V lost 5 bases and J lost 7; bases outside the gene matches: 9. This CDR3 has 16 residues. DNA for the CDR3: TGTGCCAGCAGTGTTAGCGGGAGGGCCAATATCGGGGAGCTGTTTTTT. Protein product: CASSVSGRANIGELFF.

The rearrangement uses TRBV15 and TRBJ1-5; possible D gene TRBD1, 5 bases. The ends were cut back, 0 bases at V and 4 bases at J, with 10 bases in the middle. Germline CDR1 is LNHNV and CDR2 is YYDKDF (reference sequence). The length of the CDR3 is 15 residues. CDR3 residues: CATSRDLGLNQPQHF. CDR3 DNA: TGTGCCACCAGCAGAGATCTGGGACTTAATCAGCCCCAGCATTTT.

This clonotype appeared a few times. In DNA, the CDR3 is TGCAGTGCTCTTAAGACTAGCAGTTCCCAAGAGACCCAGTACTTC. Translated, it gives CSALKTSSSQETQYF. The V and J genes are TRBV20-1 and TRBJ2-5; 7 positions agree with TRBD2. Losses at the gene ends were 5 bases for V and 1 base for J; bases not matched to a gene: 10. The germline V gene encodes CDR1 DFQATT and CDR2 SNEGSKA (reference sequence). This CDR3 has 15 amino acids.

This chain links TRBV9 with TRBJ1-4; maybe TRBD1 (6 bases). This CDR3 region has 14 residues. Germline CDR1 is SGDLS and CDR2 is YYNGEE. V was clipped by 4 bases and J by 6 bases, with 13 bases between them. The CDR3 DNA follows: TGTGCCAGCAGCATGGACAGCGACGATGAAAAACTGTTTTTT. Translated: CASSMDSDDEKLFF. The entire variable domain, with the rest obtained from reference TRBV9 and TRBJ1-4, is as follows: DSGVTQTPKHLITATGQRVTLRCSPRSGDLSVYWYQQSLDQGLQFLIQYYNGEERAKGNILERFSAQQFPDLHSELNLSSLELGDSALYFCASSMDSDDEKLFFGSGTQLSVL.

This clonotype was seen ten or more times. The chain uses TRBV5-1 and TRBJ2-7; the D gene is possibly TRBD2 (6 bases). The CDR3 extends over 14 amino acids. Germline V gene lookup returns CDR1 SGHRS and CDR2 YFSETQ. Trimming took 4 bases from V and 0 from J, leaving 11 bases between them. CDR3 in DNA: TGCGCCAGCAGCCCTACTAGCCTCTCCTACGAGCAGTACTTC. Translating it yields CASSPTSLSYEQYF.

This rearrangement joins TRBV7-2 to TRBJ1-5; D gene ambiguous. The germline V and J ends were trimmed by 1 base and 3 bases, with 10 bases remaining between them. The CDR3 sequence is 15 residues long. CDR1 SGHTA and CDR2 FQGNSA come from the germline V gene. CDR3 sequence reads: CASSLVGSTNQPQHF. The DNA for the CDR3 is TGTGCCAGCAGCTTAGTTGGGTCTACCAATCAGCCCCAGCATTTT.

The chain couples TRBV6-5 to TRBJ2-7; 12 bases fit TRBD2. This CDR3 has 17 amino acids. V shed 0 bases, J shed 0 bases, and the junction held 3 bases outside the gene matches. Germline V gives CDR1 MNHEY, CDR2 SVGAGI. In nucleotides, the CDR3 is TGTGCCAGCAGTTACTCAACTAGCGGGAGGACCTCCTACGAGCAGTACTTC. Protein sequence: CASSYSTSGRTSYEQYF.

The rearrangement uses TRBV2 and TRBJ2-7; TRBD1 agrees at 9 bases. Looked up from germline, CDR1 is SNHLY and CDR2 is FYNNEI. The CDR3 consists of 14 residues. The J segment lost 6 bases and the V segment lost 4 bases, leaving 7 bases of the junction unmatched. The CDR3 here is CASSALGTGREQYF. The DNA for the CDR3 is TGTGCCAGCAGTGCCCTTGGGACAGGGCGCGAGCAGTACTTC. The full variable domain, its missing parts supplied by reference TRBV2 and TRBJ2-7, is EPEVTQTPSHQVTQMGQEVILRCVPISNHLYFYWYRQILGQKVEFLVSFYNNEISEKSEIFDDQFSVERPDGSNFTLKIRSTKLEDSAMYFCASSALGTGREQYFGPGTRLTVT.

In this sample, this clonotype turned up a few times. The CDR3 here is CASSPQSGGLGTQYF. CDR3 sequence (DNA): TGTGCCAGCAGCCCTCAAAGCGGGGGGTTGGGTACGCAGTATTTT. The V call is TRBV7-6, the J call TRBJ2-3, with TRBD2 matching 9 bases. Germline values: CDR1 SGHVS, CDR2 FNYEAQ. Unmatched junction bases numbered 11, after V lost 5 bases and J lost 8 bases. This CDR3 comprises 15 residues.

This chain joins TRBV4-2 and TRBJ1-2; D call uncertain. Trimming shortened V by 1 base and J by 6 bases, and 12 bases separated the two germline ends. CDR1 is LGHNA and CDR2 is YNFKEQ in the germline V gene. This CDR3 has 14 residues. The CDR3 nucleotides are TGTGCCAGCAGCCAAGTAACCGGGAGGGATGGCTACACCTTC. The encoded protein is CASSQVTGRDGYTF.